The 22 T cell receptor beta chains presented below share a single source sample, sequenced in a study of type 1 and type 2 diabetes patients. The PCR template was genomic DNA. The TCR beta CDR3 region was amplified using 30 forward and 13 reverse primers. MiXCR was run by TCRdb on the multiplex PCR reads, yielding one entry per CDR3 protein. This table holds a few hundred thousand distinct CDR3 sequences, more than 45% found once. The sequenced sample was peripheral blood mononuclear cells (PBMCs). The receptors here all came from a man between 18 and 35 years old with type 2 diabetes.

The genes are TRBV6-2 or TRBV6-3 and TRBJ2-5; a weak D match, TRBD2 (7 bases). CDR1 is MNHEY and CDR2 is SVGEGT in the germline V gene. This CDR3 is 15 amino acids long. With 2 bases removed from V and 3 bases from J, the gap between germline ends came to 13 bases. In DNA, the CDR3 is TGTGCCAGCAGTTACGGTTCGGGGGGCGAAGAGACCCAGTACTTC. Translation gives CASSYGSGGEETQYF.

The chain links TRBV29-1 to TRBJ2-1; 9 bases are a match to TRBD2. This CDR3 is 13 amino acids long. V shed 6 bases and J 9 bases; nucleotides not matched to a gene: 9. Germline assignment: CDR1 SQVTM and CDR2 ANQGSEA. In nucleotides, the CDR3 is TGCAGCGTACAGACTAGCGGAGGGCTTGAGCAGTTCTTC. Its translation: CSVQTSGGLEQFF.

Remarks on this clonotype: Sequence at one end of the junction differs from germline and may be a read error. The chain employs TRBV20-1 and TRBJ1-2; no firm D call. The length of the CDR3 is 13 residues. Germline assignment: CDR1 DFQATT and CDR2 SNEGSKA (reference sequence). In nucleotides, the CDR3 is TGCAGTGCTACCCTAGGTCCGCTATATGGCTACGCCTTC. Translation gives CSATLGPLYGYAF.

This clonotype has more than one count but fewer than ten. This chain uses TRBV6-4 with TRBJ2-7; no definite D call. The germline CDR1 and CDR2 sequences are MRHNA and SNTAGT. The CDR3 runs 13 residues. V lost 7 bases and J lost 2, with 12 bases in between. CDR3 nucleotide sequence: TGTGCCAGCATAGGCGGATTAGCCTACGAGCAGTACTTC. Translating gives CASIGGLAYEQYF.

The CDR3 DNA sequence: TGTGCCAGTAGTATAATTCAGGCGGGGGTTAACTATGGCTACACCTTC. This gives the protein CASSIIQAGVNYGYTF. This chain links TRBV19 with TRBJ1-2; D might be TRBD1 (5 bases). The CDR3 length is 16 residues. With 2 bases removed from V and 1 base from J, the gap between germline ends came to 14 bases. Per the germline V gene, CDR1 is LNHDA and CDR2 is SQIVND (reference sequence). The full variable domain, in which reference TRBV19 and TRBJ1-2 provide the parts outside the CDR3, is DGGITQSPKYLFRKEGQNVTLSCEQNLNHDAMYWYRQDPGQGLRLIYYSQIVNDFQKGDIAEGYSVSREKKESFPLTVTSAQKNPTAFYLCASSIIQAGVNYGYTFGSGTRLTVV.

The V and J genes are TRBV2 and TRBJ1-2; 10 nucleotides align to TRBD1. Losses at the gene ends were 6 bases for V and 10 bases for J; bases not matched to a gene: 8. This CDR3 is built from 13 residues. CDR1 and CDR2 from the germline V gene are SNHLY and FYNNEI. The CDR3 sequence is CASRSTGGLVYTF. The CDR3 DNA is TGTGCCAGCAGATCGACAGGGGGCTTGGTCTACACCTTC.

This clonotype came up a few times. This chain links TRBV30 with TRBJ2-1, with D unclear. The CDR3 contains 12 residues. Looked up from germline, CDR1 is GTSNPN and CDR2 is SVGIG (reference sequence). Deletions cut 0 bases from V and 4 bases from J, with 4 bases between. The CDR3 nucleotides are TGTGCCTGGAGTGTCCAGTACAATGAGCAGTTCTTC. Translating it yields CAWSVQYNEQFF.

This clonotype was seen only a few times. The rearrangement joins TRBV6-2 or TRBV6-3 to TRBJ2-7; D remains ambiguous. Trimming removed 2 bases from V and 3 bases from J, with 8 bases in between. Germline assignment: CDR1 MNHEY and CDR2 SVGEGT. This CDR3 has 13 residues. CDR3 region: CASSYQPDYEQYF. The CDR3 region has the DNA TGTGCCAGCAGTTACCAACCTGACTACGAGCAGTACTTC.

The table lists this clonotype with a few counts. V usage is TRBV12-3 or TRBV12-4 and J usage is TRBJ1-2; no clear D gene. The CDR3 loop spans 11 amino acids. With 2 bases removed from V and 8 bases from J, the gap between germline ends came to 6 bases. The DNA for the CDR3 is TGTGCCAGCAGTTTACAAGGAGGCTACACCTTC. Residues: CASSLQGGYTF.

V is TRBV6-2 or TRBV6-3 and J is TRBJ2-5; TRBD2 matches at 14 bases. CDR3 length: 18 amino acids. V was pared by 0 bases and J by 1 base, with 4 bases of the junction left unmatched. Germline V gene lookup returns CDR1 MNHEY and CDR2 SVGEGT. CDR3 protein: CASSYSGLAGVVQETQYF. The CDR3 DNA sequence: TGTGCCAGCAGTTACTCGGGACTAGCGGGGGTCGTCCAAGAGACCCAGTACTTC.

J is TRBJ1-4 and V is TRBV18, with D hard to call. V gave up 6 bases and J gave up 8 bases, with 13 bases separating them. Germline assignment: CDR1 KGHSH and CDR2 LQKENI. This CDR3 is 13 amino acids long. The CDR3 DNA is TGTGCCAGCTCCGCGGGCTATAAGGAAAAACTGTTTTTT. It codes for CASSAGYKEKLFF.

V and J are TRBV9 and TRBJ1-1; D is ambiguous. The CDR3 spans 14 residues. CDR1 SGDLS and CDR2 YYNGEE come from the germline V gene. V was pared by 6 bases and J by 0 bases, with 12 bases between. This CDR3 is CASTVGGMNTEAFF. As DNA, the CDR3 is TGTGCCAGCACCGTTGGAGGGATGAACACTGAAGCTTTCTTT.

This clonotype was counted only a few times. The chain employs TRBV5-1 and TRBJ2-7; 8 positions agree with TRBD2. CDR1 and CDR2 (germline): SGHRS, YFSETQ. V lost 5 bases to trimming and J lost 3 bases; unmatched junction nucleotides: 10. The CDR3 loop spans 15 amino acids. This CDR3 reads CASRTQAGANYEQYF. The CDR3 region has the DNA TGCGCCAGCAGAACGCAAGCGGGGGCCAACTACGAGCAGTACTTC.

The chain uses TRBV2 and TRBJ1-6, with 7 bases fitting TRBD1. The CDR3 sequence is 14 residues long. Germline V CDR1 and CDR2: SNHLY, FYNNEI. V dropped 6 bases and J dropped 9; count of bases not matched to a gene: 8. CDR3 in amino acids: CASRAGGLGSPLHF. As DNA, the CDR3 is TGTGCCAGCAGAGCAGGGGGTTTGGGTTCACCCCTCCACTTT.

The CDR3 sequence: CASSFRQIVNEQYF. DNA for the CDR3: TGTGCCAGCAGTTTTAGGCAGATTGTAAACGAGCAGTACTTC. The chain uses TRBV12-3 or TRBV12-4 and TRBJ2-7, with unresolved D. The CDR3 is made up of 14 amino acids. Trimming removed 3 bases at V and 5 bases at J, with 14 bases between.

The V gene is TRBV7-2, the J gene TRBJ2-1; perhaps TRBD2 as D (6 bases). V was cut by 3 bases and J by 10 bases, with 10 bases left in between. CDR1 is SGHTA and CDR2 is FQGNSA in the germline V gene. The CDR3 runs to 12 residues. The CDR3 DNA is TGTGCCAGCAGCTTTAGCGGTCGAGAGCAGTTCTTC. Translation gives CASSFSGREQFF.

V usage is TRBV2 and J usage is TRBJ2-3; D is ambiguous. The CDR3 sequence is 13 residues long. Per the germline V gene, CDR1 is SNHLY and CDR2 is FYNNEI. Trimming cost V 6 bases and J 4 bases, with 11 bases left between them. Here the CDR3 reads CASSHTPPDTQYF. CDR3 bases: TGTGCCAGCAGCCACACCCCCCCAGATACGCAGTATTTT.

The gene calls are TRBV2 and TRBJ2-1; no clear D. This CDR3 comprises 14 residues. Germline loops: CDR1 SNHLY, CDR2 FYNNEI. Trimming removed 6 bases from V and 5 bases from J, with 14 bases in between. Here the CDR3 DNA reads TGTGCCAGCAGCGTTAGTGGTAGTGACAATGAGCAGTTCTTC. The encoded protein is CASSVSGSDNEQFF. Full variable domain (rest looked up from reference TRBV2 and TRBJ2-1): EPEVTQTPSHQVTQMGQEVILRCVPISNHLYFYWYRQILGQKVEFLVSFYNNEISEKSEIFDDQFSVERPDGSNFTLKIRSTKLEDSAMYFCASSVSGSDNEQFFGPGTRLTVL.

The chain employs TRBV30 and TRBJ1-2; no firm D call. The CDR3 spans 11 residues. Germline loops: CDR1 GTSNPN, CDR2 SVGIG (reference sequence). V dropped 3 bases and J dropped 2 bases, with 4 bases sitting between them. The CDR3: CAWRPNYGYTF. In nucleotides, the CDR3 is TGTGCCTGGAGGCCAAACTATGGCTACACCTTC.

This rearrangement joins TRBV19 to TRBJ1-5, with a weak D call TRBD1 (5 bases). The CDR3 loop spans 17 amino acids. The V gene lost 6 bases and the J gene lost 4 bases, with 22 bases spanning the gap. Germline V gives CDR1 LNHDA, CDR2 SQIVND (reference sequence). This CDR3 reads CASSWPKGRQENQPQHF. The CDR3 region has the DNA TGTGCCAGTAGCTGGCCCAAGGGGAGACAAGAGAATCAGCCCCAGCATTTT.

The chain couples TRBV6-2 or TRBV6-3 to TRBJ1-1; D unclear. CDR3 length: 12 residues. From germline, CDR1 is MNHEY and CDR2 SVGEGT. Trimming shortened V by 4 bases and J by 4 bases, and 7 bases separated the two germline ends. CDR3 nucleotide sequence: TGTGCCAGCAGTTTAGGCCCCACTGAAGCTTTCTTT. Amino acids: CASSLGPTEAFF.

The chain joins TRBV4-3 to TRBJ1-2; D is undetermined. Trimming left V 1 base short and J 7 bases short, with 16 bases between. This CDR3 has 15 amino acids. From germline, CDR1 is LGHNA and CDR2 YSLEER. The CDR3 loop is CASSQGIQEAGGYTF. The CDR3 DNA reads as TGCGCCAGCAGCCAAGGAATCCAGGAGGCGGGTGGCTACACCTTC.